This T cell receptor (beta chain) was identified during a study of T cells in Graves' hyperthyroidism and ophthalmopathy. Study background: Peripheral blood was acquired at first diagnosis, ahead of any therapy whatsoever.

From RNA transcripts, TCR beta CDR3 regions were amplified. In the first-round RT-PCR of the TCR CDR3, the HTBI primer set was used. MiXCR was run by TCRdb on the multiplex PCR reads, yielding one entry per CDR3 protein. Of over 300,000 distinct CDR3 sequences listed, about 15% are singletons. This clonotype showed up many times. The CDR3 runs to 16 residues. J gave up 3 bases and V 1 base, and 4 bases lay outside the gene matches. Germline values: CDR1 KGHDR, CDR2 SFDVKD. Source material: blood. The rearrangement joins TRBV24-1 to TRBJ2-2, with 7 nucleotides matching TRBD1. This receptor was identified in a woman aged 55-70 years with Graves' hyperthyroidism. Here the CDR3 DNA reads TGTGCCACCAGTGATTTCTGGACAGGTGACACCGGGGAGCTGTTTTTT. Its protein product is CATSDFWTGDTGELFF.